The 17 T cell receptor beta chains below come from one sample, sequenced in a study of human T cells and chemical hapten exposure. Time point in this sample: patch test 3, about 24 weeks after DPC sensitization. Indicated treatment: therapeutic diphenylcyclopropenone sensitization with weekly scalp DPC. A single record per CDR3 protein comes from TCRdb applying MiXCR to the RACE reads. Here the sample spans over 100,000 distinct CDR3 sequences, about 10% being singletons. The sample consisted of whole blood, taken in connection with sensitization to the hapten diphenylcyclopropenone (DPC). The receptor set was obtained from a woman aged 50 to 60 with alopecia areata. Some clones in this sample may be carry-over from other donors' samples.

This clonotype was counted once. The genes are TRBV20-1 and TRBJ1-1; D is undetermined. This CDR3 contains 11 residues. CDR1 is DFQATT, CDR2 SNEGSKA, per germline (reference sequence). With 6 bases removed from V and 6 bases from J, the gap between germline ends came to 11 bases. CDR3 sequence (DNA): TGCAGTGCCGGACGTGGGGCTGAAGCTTTCTTT. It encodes CSAGRGAEAFF.

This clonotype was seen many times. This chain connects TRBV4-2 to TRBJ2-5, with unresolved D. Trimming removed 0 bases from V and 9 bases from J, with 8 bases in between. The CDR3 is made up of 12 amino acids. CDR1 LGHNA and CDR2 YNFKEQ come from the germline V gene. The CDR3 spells CASSQDGVAQYF. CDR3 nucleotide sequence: TGTGCCAGCAGCCAAGATGGGGTAGCCCAGTACTTC.

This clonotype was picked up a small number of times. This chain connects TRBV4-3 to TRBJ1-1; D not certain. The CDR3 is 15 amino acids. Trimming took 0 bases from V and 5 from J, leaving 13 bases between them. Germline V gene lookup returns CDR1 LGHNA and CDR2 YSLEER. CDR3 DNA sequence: TGCGCCAGCAGCCAAGAAGTTATAGCGGAAACTGAAGCTTTCTTT. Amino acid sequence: CASSQEVIAETEAFF.

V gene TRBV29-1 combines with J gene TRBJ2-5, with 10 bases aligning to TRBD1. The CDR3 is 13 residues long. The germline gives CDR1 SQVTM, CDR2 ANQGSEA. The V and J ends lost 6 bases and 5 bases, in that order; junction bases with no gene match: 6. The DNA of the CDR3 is TGCAGCGTGGGACAGGGGTTGATGGAGACCCAGTACTTC. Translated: CSVGQGLMETQYF.

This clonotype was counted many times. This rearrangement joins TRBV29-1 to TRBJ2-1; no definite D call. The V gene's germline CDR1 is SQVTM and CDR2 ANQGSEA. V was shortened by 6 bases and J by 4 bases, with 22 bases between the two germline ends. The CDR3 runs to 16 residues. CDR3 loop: CSVAGDLALGYNEQFF. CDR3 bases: TGCAGCGTGGCTGGGGATTTGGCTCTAGGATACAATGAGCAGTTCTTC.

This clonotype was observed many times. The CDR3 coding sequence is TGTGCCACCTCCGTCCCAGAACCGGGACGGAGCACAGATACGCAGTATTTT. Its protein product is CATSVPEPGRSTDTQYF. This rearrangement joins TRBV15 to TRBJ2-3; D may be TRBD1 or TRBD2 (5 bases each). Germline assignment: CDR1 LNHNV and CDR2 YYDKDF (reference sequence). This CDR3 region has 17 residues. Trimming took off 8 bases at V and 0 bases at J, with 21 bases between the two ends.

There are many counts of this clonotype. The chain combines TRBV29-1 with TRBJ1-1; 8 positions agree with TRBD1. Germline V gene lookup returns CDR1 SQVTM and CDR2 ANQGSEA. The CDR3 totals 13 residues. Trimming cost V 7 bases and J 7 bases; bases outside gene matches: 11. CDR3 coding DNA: TGCAGCGGGACAGGGTTTGGGGATGGTGAAGCTTTCTTT. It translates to CSGTGFGDGEAFF.

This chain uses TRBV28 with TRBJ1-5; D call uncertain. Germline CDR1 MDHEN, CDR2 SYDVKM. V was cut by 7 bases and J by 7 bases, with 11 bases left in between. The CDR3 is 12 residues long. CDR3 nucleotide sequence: TGTGCCAGCAATACCGGAGGACAGCCCCAGCATTTT. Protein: CASNTGGQPQHF. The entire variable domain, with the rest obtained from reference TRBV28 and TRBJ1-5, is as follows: DVKVTQSSRYLVKRTGEKVFLECVQDMDHENMFWYRQDPGLGLRLIYFSYDVKMKEKGDIPEGYSVSREKKERFSLILESASTNQTSMYLCASNTGGQPQHFGDGTRLSIL.

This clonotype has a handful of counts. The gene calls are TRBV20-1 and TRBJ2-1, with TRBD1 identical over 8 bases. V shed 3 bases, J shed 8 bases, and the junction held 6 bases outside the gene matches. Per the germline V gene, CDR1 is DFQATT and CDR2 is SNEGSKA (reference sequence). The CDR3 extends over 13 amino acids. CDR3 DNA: TGCAGTGCTAGTGCAGGGGGCACACATGAGCAGTTCTTC. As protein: CSASAGGTHEQFF.

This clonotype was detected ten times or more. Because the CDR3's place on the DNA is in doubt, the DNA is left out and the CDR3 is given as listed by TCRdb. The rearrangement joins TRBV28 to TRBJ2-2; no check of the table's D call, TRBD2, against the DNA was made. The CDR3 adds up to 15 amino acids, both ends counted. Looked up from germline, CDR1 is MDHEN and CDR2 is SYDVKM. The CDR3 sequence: CASREVGLRAGELFF.

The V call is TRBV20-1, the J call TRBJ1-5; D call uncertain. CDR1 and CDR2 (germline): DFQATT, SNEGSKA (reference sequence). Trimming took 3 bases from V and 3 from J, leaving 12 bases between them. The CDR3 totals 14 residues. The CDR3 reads CSASPPGDNQPQHF. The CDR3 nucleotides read TGCAGTGCTAGTCCCCCCGGGGACAATCAGCCCCAGCATTTT.

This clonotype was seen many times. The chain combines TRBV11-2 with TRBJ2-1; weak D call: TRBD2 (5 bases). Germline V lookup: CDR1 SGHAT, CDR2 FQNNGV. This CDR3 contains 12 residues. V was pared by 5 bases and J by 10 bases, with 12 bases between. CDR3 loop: CASSPGVFEQFF. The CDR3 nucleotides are TGTGCCAGCAGCCCCGGGGTGTTCGAGCAGTTCTTC.

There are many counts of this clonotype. CDR3 loop: CSARARDTPSTDTQYF. Here the CDR3 DNA reads TGCAGTGCTAGAGCTCGGGACACCCCTAGCACAGATACGCAGTATTTT. V and J are TRBV20-1 and TRBJ2-3, with D possibly matching TRBD1 (6 bases). This CDR3 is 16 amino acids long. V was cut by 1 base and J by 0 bases, with 14 bases left in between. CDR1 and CDR2 from the germline V gene are DFQATT and SNEGSKA (reference sequence).

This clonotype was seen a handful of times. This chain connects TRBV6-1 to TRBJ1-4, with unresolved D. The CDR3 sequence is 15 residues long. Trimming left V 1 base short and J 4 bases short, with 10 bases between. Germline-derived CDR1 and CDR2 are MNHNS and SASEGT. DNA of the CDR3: TGTGCCAGCAGTGAAGGGGAGCTGATTAATGAAAAACTGTTTTTT. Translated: CASSEGELINEKLFF.

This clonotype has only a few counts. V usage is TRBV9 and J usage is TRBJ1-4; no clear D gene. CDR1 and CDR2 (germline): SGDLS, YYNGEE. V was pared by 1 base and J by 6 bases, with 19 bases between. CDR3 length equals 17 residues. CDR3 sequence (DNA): TGTGCCAGCAGCGTAAGGGCGGCCCCGAGGGAGTATGAAAAACTGTTTTTT. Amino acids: CASSVRAAPREYEKLFF.

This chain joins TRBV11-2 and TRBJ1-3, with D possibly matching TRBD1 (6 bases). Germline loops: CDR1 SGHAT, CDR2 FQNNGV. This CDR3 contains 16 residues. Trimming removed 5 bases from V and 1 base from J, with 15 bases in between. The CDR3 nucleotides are TGTGCCAGCAGCGCTTCCGGGACAAGATCTGGAAACACCATATATTTT. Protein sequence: CASSASGTRSGNTIYF.

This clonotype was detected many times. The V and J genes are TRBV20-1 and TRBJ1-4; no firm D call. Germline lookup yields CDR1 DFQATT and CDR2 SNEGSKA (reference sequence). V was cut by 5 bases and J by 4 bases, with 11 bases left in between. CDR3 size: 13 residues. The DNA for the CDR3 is TGCAGTGCTGGGGAGTTTAGTAATGAAAAACTGTTTTTT. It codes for CSAGEFSNEKLFF.